This T cell receptor (beta chain) was identified in a study of kidney transplant recipient with SARS-CoV-2 infection. Germline CDR1 MNHEY, CDR2 SVGAGI. This CDR3 spans 14 amino acids. The V and J ends lost 10 bases and 6 bases, in that order; junction bases with no gene match: 13. TCRdb recomputed calls from the reads with MiXCR, one row per CDR3 protein. The sample has under 300,000 distinct CDR3 sequences, around 28% seen once. V is TRBV6-5 and J is TRBJ1-2; 8 nucleotides line up with TRBD1. This sample comprised a blood sample, obtained at baseline and around day 120 from a kidney transplant recipient. The receptor comes from a male patient between 25 and 40 years old who had COVID-19 and was a kidney transplant recipient. Some of the T cells might come from the graft donor. The CDR3 coding sequence is TGTGCCAATACAAGACAGGGGAGTCCCCATGGCTACACCTTC. Translated, it gives CANTRQGSPHGYTF.